This TCR beta chain was sequenced for a study of blood T cell repertoires in COVID-19. Germline CDR1 reads SGHRS; CDR2 reads YFSETQ. The CDR3 has 15 residues. The J segment lost 4 bases and the V segment lost 4 bases, leaving 10 bases of the junction unmatched. Per the original data handling: Reference gene primers were amplified, and this amplification served to estimate nucleated cell counts. Profiling relied on immunoSEQ multiplex PCR, and the TCRdb table lists in-frame clones only, not all of them. D and trimming come from the DNA, and the V and J calls and clone size come from that table. The sample has approximately 89,000 clones, 80% seen once; the top ten hold 15% to 20%.

This clonotype was sampled from an elderly woman with acute or convalescent COVID-19. The V and J genes are TRBV5-1 and TRBJ1-1; 7 bases match TRBD1. Sequencing was done on a sample of peripheral blood. CDR3 residues: CASSVGRGGGTEAFF. The CDR3, as DNA: TGCGCCAGCAGCGTCGGTCGAGGGGGCGGCACTGAAGCTTTCTTT.